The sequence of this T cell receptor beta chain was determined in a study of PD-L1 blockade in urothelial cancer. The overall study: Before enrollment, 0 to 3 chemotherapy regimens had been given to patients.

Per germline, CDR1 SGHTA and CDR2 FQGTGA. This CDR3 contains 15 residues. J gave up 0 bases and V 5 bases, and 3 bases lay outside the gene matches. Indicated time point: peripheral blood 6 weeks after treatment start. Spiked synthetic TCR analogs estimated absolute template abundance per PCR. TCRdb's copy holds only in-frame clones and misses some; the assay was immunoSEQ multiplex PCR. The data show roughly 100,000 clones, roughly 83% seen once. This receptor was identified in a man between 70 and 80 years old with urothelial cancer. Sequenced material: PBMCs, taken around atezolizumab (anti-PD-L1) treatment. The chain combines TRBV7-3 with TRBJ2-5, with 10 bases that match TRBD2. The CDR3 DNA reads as TGTGCCAGCAGCCCTACTAGCGGGGACCAAGAGACCCAGTACTTC. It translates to CASSPTSGDQETQYF.